These 27 T cell receptor beta chains originate from one sample sequenced in a study of T cell responses to AZD1222 COVID-19 vaccine. Sequenced by immunoSEQ multiplex PCR; TCRdb stores in-frame clones only, minus some. This table has 68,000 or so clones, around 80% appearing once. The sample in question was peripheral blood, obtained on day 0 of AZD1222 vaccination. Receptor source: an adult in good health.

The table lists this clone with a count of one. The V and J genes are TRBV5-1 and TRBJ1-1; D not resolved. Germline V gene sequence: CDR1 SGHRS, CDR2 YFSETQ. The ends were cut back, 0 bases at V and 4 bases at J, with 13 bases in the middle. The CDR3 spans 15 residues. As DNA, the CDR3 is TGCGCCAGCAGCTTGGCCGGGGTTTTAGGCACTGAAGCTTTCTTT. It codes for CASSLAGVLGTEAFF.

V usage is TRBV19 and J usage is TRBJ2-7; 8 bases are shared with TRBD1. The length of the CDR3 is 14 residues. J gave up 3 bases and V 6 bases, and 7 bases lay outside the gene matches. CDR1 is LNHDA, CDR2 SQIVND, per germline (reference sequence). The CDR3 sequence is CASRGTGPHYEQYF. The CDR3 nucleotides are TGTGCCAGTAGGGGGACAGGACCACACTACGAGCAGTACTTC.

V gene TRBV18 combines with J gene TRBJ1-5, with D hard to call. This CDR3 is built from 13 residues. Between the trimmed V and J ends, which lost 2 bases and 9 bases, there was a span of 11 bases. Germline V gives CDR1 KGHSH, CDR2 LQKENI. DNA of the CDR3: TGTGCCAGCTCACCAGATACAATCGCGCCCCAGCATTTT. It translates to CASSPDTIAPQHF.

This clone was seen only once. The rearrangement joins TRBV9 to TRBJ2-1, with D possibly TRBD2 on 5 matching bases. The ends were cut back, 3 bases at V and 4 bases at J, with 17 bases in the middle. Germline V lookup: CDR1 SGDLS, CDR2 YYNGEE. CDR3 length: 16 amino acids. CDR3 protein: CASSAGYSRRYNEQFF. The DNA for the CDR3 is TGTGCCAGCAGCGCGGGATATTCCCGTAGATACAATGAGCAGTTCTTC.

J is TRBJ2-1 and V is TRBV4-3; 8 bases are shared with TRBD1. The CDR3 runs 16 residues. Germline CDR1 reads LGHNA; CDR2 reads YSLEER. After removal of 0 bases from V and 7 bases from J, the junction contained 8 bases not matched to a gene. The CDR3 sequence is CASSQDWTGRSNEQFF. The CDR3 DNA reads TGCGCCAGCAGCCAAGATTGGACAGGGAGGAGTAATGAGCAGTTCTTC.

The chain couples TRBV5-1 to TRBJ1-1; TRBD1 is a possible D gene (5 bases). CDR3 length equals 14 residues. The ends were cut back, 3 bases at V and 4 bases at J, with 13 bases in the middle. Germline V gives CDR1 SGHRS, CDR2 YFSETQ. The chain's CDR3 is CASSSGGTLTEAFF. CDR3 coding DNA: TGCGCCAGCAGCTCCGGGGGGACCCTCACTGAAGCTTTCTTT.

The chain carries TRBV4-2 and TRBJ2-4; D uncertain. The CDR3 is 15 amino acids. CDR1 is LGHNA, CDR2 YNFKEQ, per germline. V was trimmed by 0 bases and J by 0 bases, leaving 6 bases between them. The CDR3 nucleotides read TGTGCCAGCAGCCAAGATCTACTAGCCAAAAACATTCAGTACTTC. Translating gives CASSQDLLAKNIQYF.

This clone occurred a few times. The rearrangement uses TRBV19 and TRBJ1-1; no clear D gene. CDR1 and CDR2 (germline): LNHDA, SQIVND (reference sequence). Trimming cost V 5 bases and J 4 bases, with 11 bases left between them. The CDR3 runs to 13 residues. In DNA, the CDR3 is TGTGCCAGTAGTTCCCAACGGGGCACTGAAGCTTTCTTT. Its protein product is CASSSQRGTEAFF.

The rearrangement joins TRBV4-2 to TRBJ2-1; 8 bases line up with TRBD2. Germline lookup yields CDR1 LGHNA and CDR2 YNFKEQ. Losses at the gene ends were 0 bases for V and 9 bases for J; bases not matched to a gene: 4. The CDR3 runs 14 residues. In DNA, the CDR3 is TGTGCCAGCAGCCAAGAGGGACTAGATAGTGAGCAGTTCTTC. Translating it yields CASSQEGLDSEQFF.

CDR3 amino acids: CASPAERGQGNTIYF. The CDR3, as DNA: TGTGCCAGTCCCGCCGAGAGGGGGCAAGGAAACACCATATATTTT. The rearrangement uses TRBV18 and TRBJ1-3; 7 nucleotides match TRBD1. This CDR3 has 15 amino acids. V trimming: 9 bases; J trimming: 4 bases; junction bases outside the gene matches: 12. Germline CDR1 reads KGHSH; CDR2 reads LQKENI.

The V and J genes are TRBV10-3 and TRBJ2-3; 9 bases map to TRBD2. Germline values: CDR1 ENHRY, CDR2 SYGVKD. With 4 bases clipped from V and 6 bases from J, the junction kept 5 bases outside the gene matches. The CDR3 spans 14 residues. CDR3 sequence (DNA): TGTGCCATCAGTGTTGCGGGGGGGCGTGATACGCAGTATTTT. Translating gives CAISVAGGRDTQYF.

This clone was seen a single time. The chain joins TRBV11-2 to TRBJ1-6; 7 bases fit TRBD1. This CDR3 is built from 16 residues. Germline CDR1 reads SGHAT; CDR2 reads FQNNGV. With V trimmed by 5 bases and J by 9 bases, 13 bases remained unmatched. The CDR3 DNA reads as TGTGCCAGCAGCATAACTACAGGGGCGGGAGCTTCACCCCTCCACTTT. Encoded protein: CASSITTGAGASPLHF.

The rearrangement joins TRBV27 to TRBJ2-5, with TRBD2 matching over 8 bases. V gave up 6 bases and J gave up 2 bases; unmatched junction bases: 14. The germline V gene has CDR1 MNHEY and CDR2 SMNVEV (reference sequence). This CDR3 contains 17 residues. The CDR3 loop reads CASSPIISGEDQETQYF. The CDR3, as DNA: TGTGCCAGCAGCCCGATCATTAGCGGGGAAGATCAAGAGACCCAGTACTTC.

This clone was picked up one time. The chain employs TRBV5-4 and TRBJ1-5; D possibly corresponds to TRBD1 (6 bases). Germline CDR1 and CDR2: SGHNT and YYREEE (reference sequence). The ends were cut back, 3 bases at V and 2 bases at J, with 12 bases in the middle. This CDR3 has 15 residues. CDR3 sequence reads: CASSSQGTGNQPQHF. The CDR3 nucleotides read TGTGCCAGCAGCTCGCAGGGGACGGGCAATCAGCCCCAGCATTTT.

The chain has TRBV11-2 and TRBJ2-3; D is possibly TRBD1 or TRBD2 (6 bases each). The germline V gene has CDR1 SGHAT and CDR2 FQNNGV. Trimming pared 1 base from V and 0 bases from J, leaving 17 bases between. CDR3 length: 18 residues. The CDR3 here is CASSLGVGGGTSTDTQYF. For the CDR3, the DNA is TGTGCCAGCAGCTTAGGAGTGGGGGGCGGGACGAGCACAGATACGCAGTATTTT.

This chain uses TRBV6-1 with TRBJ2-4; the D is unclear. This CDR3 is built from 12 residues. Germline CDR1 is MNHNS and CDR2 is SASEGT. With 3 bases removed from V and 7 bases from J, the gap between germline ends came to 7 bases. The CDR3 DNA reads TGTGCCAGCAGTGACCTAGGGAACATTCAGTACTTC. Its protein is CASSDLGNIQYF.

J is TRBJ2-2 and V is TRBV9, with no clear D. Looked up from germline, CDR1 is SGDLS and CDR2 is YYNGEE. Trimming stripped 3 bases from V and 5 bases from J, with 14 bases between. The CDR3 runs to 15 residues. CDR3: CASSGVLAATGELFF. The CDR3 DNA is TGTGCCAGCAGCGGCGTCTTAGCTGCTACCGGGGAGCTGTTTTTT.

This clone has a single count. The V and J genes are TRBV4-3 and TRBJ2-3; 7 nucleotides align to TRBD1. The V and J ends lost 2 bases and 4 bases, in that order; junction bases with no gene match: 6. CDR3 length: 15 amino acids. Germline CDR1 is LGHNA and CDR2 is YSLEER. The CDR3 loop reads CASSQQTGDPDTQYF. The CDR3, as DNA: TGCGCCAGCAGCCAACAAACAGGGGACCCAGATACGCAGTATTTT.

This rearrangement joins TRBV5-4 to TRBJ1-2, with TRBD1 matching over 11 bases. The germline V gene has CDR1 SGHNT and CDR2 YYREEE (reference sequence). The V segment lost 5 bases and the J segment 1 base; nucleotides outside the gene matches: 10. This CDR3 contains 17 residues. As DNA, the CDR3 is TGTGCCAGCAGGGCCGGGACAGGGGGGCATTATAACTATGGCTACACCTTC. This translates into CASRAGTGGHYNYGYTF. The full variable domain, with the rest looked up from reference TRBV5-4 and TRBJ1-2, is ETGVTQSPTHLIKTRGQQVTLRCSSQSGHNTVSWYQQALGQGPQFIFQYYREEENGRGNFPPRFSGLQFPNYSSELNVNALELDDSALYLCASRAGTGGHYNYGYTFGSGTRLTVV.

This clone was seen many times. The chain recombines TRBV7-9 with TRBJ2-7; 8 bases line up with TRBD1. J lost 4 bases, V lost 5 bases, and 7 bases had no gene match. Germline V gene data show CDR1 as SEHNR and CDR2 as FQNEAQ (reference sequence). The CDR3 has 14 residues. CDR3 protein: CASSKRDRGYEQYF. The CDR3 region has the DNA TGTGCCAGCAGCAAACGAGACAGGGGTTACGAGCAGTACTTC.

The rearrangement joins TRBV30 to TRBJ1-6, with D possibly matching TRBD1 (5 bases). V was shortened by 5 bases and J by 7 bases, with 15 bases between the two germline ends. Germline V gene lookup returns CDR1 GTSNPN and CDR2 SVGIG (reference sequence). The CDR3 totals 14 residues. Here the CDR3 reads CAWQGGTRNSPLHF. The CDR3 nucleotides read TGTGCCTGGCAGGGCGGGACCCGGAATTCACCCCTCCACTTT. Combining the CDR3 with reference TRBV30 and TRBJ1-6 gives the whole variable domain SQTIHQWPATLVQPVGSPLSLECTVEGTSNPNLYWYRQAAGRGLQLLFYSVGIGQISSEVPQNLSASRPQDRQFILSSKKLLLSDSGFYLCAWQGGTRNSPLHFGNGTRLTVT.

The chain has TRBV18 and TRBJ1-3; D is possibly TRBD1 (5 bases). Trimming left V 2 bases short and J 3 bases short, with 14 bases between. Per the germline V gene, CDR1 is KGHSH and CDR2 is LQKENI. The CDR3 totals 16 residues. The CDR3 protein is CASSPSGRVYGNTIYF. CDR3 bases: TGTGCCAGCTCACCATCCGGCAGGGTTTATGGAAACACCATATATTTT. Drawing the rest from reference TRBV18 and TRBJ1-3, the complete variable domain is NAGVMQNPRHLVRRRGQEARLRCSPMKGHSHVYWYRQLPEEGLKFMVYLQKENIIDESGMPKERFSAEFPKEGPSILRIQQVVRGDSAAYFCASSPSGRVYGNTIYFGEGSWLTVV.

CDR3 sequence: CASSPNRARAQYF. The CDR3 DNA is TGTGCCAGCAGTCCGAACAGGGCTAGAGCGCAGTACTTC. The V call is TRBV12-3 or TRBV12-4, the J call TRBJ2-7, with TRBD1 as a possible D gene (6 bases). V was trimmed by 5 bases and J by 9 bases, leaving 17 bases between them. CDR3 size: 13 residues.

V gene TRBV4-3 combines with J gene TRBJ1-6; possibly TRBD1 for D (5 bases). This CDR3 is built from 16 residues. CDR1 is LGHNA and CDR2 is YSLEER in the germline V gene. The germline V and J ends were trimmed by 0 bases and 8 bases, with 14 bases remaining between them. The CDR3 region is CASSQDPGVGDSPLHF. The CDR3, as DNA: TGCGCCAGCAGCCAAGATCCGGGGGTTGGGGATTCACCCCTCCACTTT.

V gene TRBV15 combines with J gene TRBJ2-1, with TRBD2 as a possible D gene (5 bases). V lost 7 bases to trimming and J lost 2 bases, with 12 bases between them. The CDR3 is made up of 14 amino acids. From germline, CDR1 is LNHNV and CDR2 YYDKDF (reference sequence). The CDR3 loop reads CATTNGITYNEQFF. The CDR3 DNA is TGTGCCACCACCAACGGGATAACCTACAATGAGCAGTTCTTC.

V is TRBV5-6 and J is TRBJ1-2, with TRBD1 matching over 9 bases. The CDR3 sequence is 13 residues long. Germline CDR1 reads SGHDT; CDR2 reads YYEEEE. The V segment lost 4 bases and the J segment 5 bases; nucleotides outside the gene matches: 3. CDR3 DNA: TGTGCCAGCAGCATAGGGACAGGGTATGGCTACACCTTC. Translated, it gives CASSIGTGYGYTF.

This clone has just a few counts. V usage is TRBV15 and J usage is TRBJ2-6; TRBD2 is a possible D gene (5 bases). Trimming cost V 6 bases and J 0 bases, with 9 bases left between them. The CDR3 consists of 15 residues. Germline-derived CDR1 and CDR2 are LNHNV and YYDKDF (reference sequence). CDR3 protein: CATSSGSSGANVLTF. Here the CDR3 DNA reads TGTGCCACCAGTAGTGGGAGCTCTGGGGCCAACGTCCTGACTTTC.